These 8 T cell receptor beta chains were sequenced from one sample in a study of preoperative IRX-2 immunotherapy in early breast cancer. The treatment here: preoperative locoregional IRX-2 cytokine immunotherapy. This table comes from immunoSEQ multiplex PCR, and its TCRdb copy is limited to in-frame clones, with some not included. The data contain around 40,000 clones, about 95% of them singletons. The input for sequencing was tumor tissue, taken after IRX-2 immunotherapy. Source of these receptors: a human donor with breast cancer.

The table lists this clone with a few counts. The rearrangement links TRBV4-1 to TRBJ2-7; 9 positions match TRBD1. Germline V CDR1 and CDR2: MGHRA, YSYEKL. The CDR3 is made up of 15 amino acids. The V and J ends lost 1 base and 4 bases, in that order; junction bases with no gene match: 5. The CDR3 nucleotides are TGCGCCAGCAGCCAAGGACAGGGGGAGGGTTACGAGCAGTACTTC. Translation: CASSQGQGEGYEQYF.

The genes are TRBV27 and TRBJ1-5; 7 nucleotides align to TRBD1. Germline-derived CDR1 and CDR2 are MNHEY and SMNVEV (reference sequence). V shed 5 bases and J 2 bases; nucleotides not matched to a gene: 9. The CDR3 totals 16 residues. CDR3 sequence (DNA): TGTGCCAGCAGTCCGACAGGGATCTGGGGCAATCAGCCCCAGCATTTT. Its translation is CASSPTGIWGNQPQHF.

The chain employs TRBV7-9 and TRBJ1-5, with D possibly being TRBD1 (5 bases). This CDR3 spans 15 amino acids. Trimming shortened V by 6 bases and J by 5 bases, and 17 bases separated the two germline ends. CDR1 is SEHNR, CDR2 FQNEAQ, per germline (reference sequence). The chain's CDR3 is CASRRGGCNDQPQHF. The CDR3 DNA follows: TGTGCCAGCAGGCGGGGGGGGTGCAATGATCAGCCCCAGCATTTT.

This chain uses TRBV9 with TRBJ2-1, with D possibly called TRBD1 or TRBD2 (7 bases each). The V gene lost 1 base and the J gene lost 5 bases, with 16 bases spanning the gap. This CDR3 contains 16 residues. From germline, CDR1 is SGDLS and CDR2 YYNGEE. The CDR3 DNA follows: TGTGCCAGCAGCGTAAACCGCAGGGGGGGGAACAATGAGCAGTTCTTC. Translated, it gives CASSVNRRGGNNEQFF.

The J gene is TRBJ2-2, the V gene TRBV4-1, with unresolved D. With 0 bases removed from V and 6 bases from J, the gap between germline ends came to 14 bases. This CDR3 has 16 amino acids. Germline CDR1 reads MGHRA; CDR2 reads YSYEKL. For the CDR3, the DNA is TGCGCCAGCAGCCAAGAAGGGTGGCGCGGTCCCGGGGAGCTGTTTTTT. Residues: CASSQEGWRGPGELFF.

The CDR3 DNA sequence: TGTGCCAGCAGCCAAACAGCTTTGGGTTTTAGGGGATCATATAGCAATCAGCCCCAGCATTTT. This encodes CASSQTALGFRGSYSNQPQHF. This chain connects TRBV14 to TRBJ1-5; D possibly corresponds to TRBD1 (5 bases). Germline assignment: CDR1 SGHDN and CDR2 FVKESK. The CDR3 totals 21 residues. V lost 2 bases and J 0 bases, leaving 26 bases between the germline ends. Complete variable domain (other parts from reference TRBV14 and TRBJ1-5): EAGVTQFPSHSVIEKGQTVTLRCDPISGHDNLYWYRRVMGKEIKFLLHFVKESKQDESGMPNNRFLAERTGGTYSTLKVQPAELEDSGVYFCASSQTALGFRGSYSNQPQHFGDGTRLSIL.

The CDR3 DNA is TGTGCCAGCACTCCGGGACTACGTTATACCGATACGCAGTATTTT. Protein product: CASTPGLRYTDTQYF. V gene TRBV11-1 combines with J gene TRBJ2-3; 7 positions match TRBD2. J was trimmed by 6 bases and V by 7 bases; bases with no gene match: 13. The V gene's germline CDR1 is SGHAT and CDR2 FQDESV (reference sequence). The CDR3 is 15 amino acids.

This clone was seen just once. The V and J genes are TRBV5-1 and TRBJ1-2, with 9 bases aligning to TRBD1. Germline V gives CDR1 SGHRS, CDR2 YFSETQ. The CDR3 is made up of 14 amino acids. V lost 10 bases and J lost 5; bases outside the gene matches: 12. This CDR3 reads CAQTGGRVRYGYTF. Written as DNA, the CDR3 is TGCGCCCAGACAGGGGGGCGGGTTAGGTATGGCTACACCTTC.